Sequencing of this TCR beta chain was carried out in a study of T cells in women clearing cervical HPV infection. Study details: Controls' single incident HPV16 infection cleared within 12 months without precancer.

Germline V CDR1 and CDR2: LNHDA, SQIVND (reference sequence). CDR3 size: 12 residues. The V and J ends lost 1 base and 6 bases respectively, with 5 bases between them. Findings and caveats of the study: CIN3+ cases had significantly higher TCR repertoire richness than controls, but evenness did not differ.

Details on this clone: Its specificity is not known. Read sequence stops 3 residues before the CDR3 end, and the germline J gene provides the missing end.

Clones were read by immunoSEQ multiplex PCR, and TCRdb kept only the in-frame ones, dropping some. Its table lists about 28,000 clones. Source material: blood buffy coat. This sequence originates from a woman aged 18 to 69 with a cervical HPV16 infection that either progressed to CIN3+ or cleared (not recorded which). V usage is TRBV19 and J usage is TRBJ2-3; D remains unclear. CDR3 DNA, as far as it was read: TGTGCCAGTAGTATAGCCGCGGATACG. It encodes CASSIAADT. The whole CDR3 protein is CASSIAADTQYF.